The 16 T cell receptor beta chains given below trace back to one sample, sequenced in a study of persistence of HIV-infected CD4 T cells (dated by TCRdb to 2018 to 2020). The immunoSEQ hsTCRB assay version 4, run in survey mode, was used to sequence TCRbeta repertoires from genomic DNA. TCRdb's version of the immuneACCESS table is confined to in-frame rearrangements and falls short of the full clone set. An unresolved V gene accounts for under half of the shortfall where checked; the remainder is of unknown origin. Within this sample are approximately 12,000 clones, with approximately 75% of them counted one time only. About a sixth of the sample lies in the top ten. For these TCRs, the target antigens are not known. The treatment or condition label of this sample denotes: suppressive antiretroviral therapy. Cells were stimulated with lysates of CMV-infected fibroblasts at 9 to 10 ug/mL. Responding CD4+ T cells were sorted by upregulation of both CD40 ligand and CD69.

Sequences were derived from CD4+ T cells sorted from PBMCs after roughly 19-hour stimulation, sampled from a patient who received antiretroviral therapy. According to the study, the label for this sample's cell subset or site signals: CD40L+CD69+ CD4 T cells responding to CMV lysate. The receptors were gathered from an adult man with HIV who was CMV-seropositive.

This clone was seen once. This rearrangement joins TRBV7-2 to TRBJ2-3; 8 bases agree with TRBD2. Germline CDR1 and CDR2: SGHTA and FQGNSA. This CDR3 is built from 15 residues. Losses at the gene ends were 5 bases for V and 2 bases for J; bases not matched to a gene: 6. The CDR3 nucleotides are TGTGCCAGCAGCCTGACGGGGGGGCCCACAGATACGCAGTATTTT. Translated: CASSLTGGPTDTQYF. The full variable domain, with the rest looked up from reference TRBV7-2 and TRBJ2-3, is GAGVSQSPSNKVTEKGKDVELRCDPISGHTALYWYRQSLGQGLEFLIYFQGNSAPDKSGLPSDRFSAERTGGSVSTLTIQRTQQEDSAVYLCASSLTGGPTDTQYFGPGTRLTVL.

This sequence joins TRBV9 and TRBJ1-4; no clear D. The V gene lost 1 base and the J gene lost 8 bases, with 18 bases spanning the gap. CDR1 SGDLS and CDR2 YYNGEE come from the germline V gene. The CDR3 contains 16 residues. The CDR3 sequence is CASSVSAATSTEKLFF. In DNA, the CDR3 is TGTGCCAGCAGCGTATCCGCCGCAACCTCGACGGAAAAACTGTTTTTT.

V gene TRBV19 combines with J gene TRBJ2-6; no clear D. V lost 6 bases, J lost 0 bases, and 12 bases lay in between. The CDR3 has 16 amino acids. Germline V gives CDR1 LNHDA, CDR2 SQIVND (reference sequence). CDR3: CASSQTHSSGANVLTF. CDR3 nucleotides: TGTGCCAGTAGCCAGACTCACAGCTCTGGGGCCAACGTCCTGACTTTC.

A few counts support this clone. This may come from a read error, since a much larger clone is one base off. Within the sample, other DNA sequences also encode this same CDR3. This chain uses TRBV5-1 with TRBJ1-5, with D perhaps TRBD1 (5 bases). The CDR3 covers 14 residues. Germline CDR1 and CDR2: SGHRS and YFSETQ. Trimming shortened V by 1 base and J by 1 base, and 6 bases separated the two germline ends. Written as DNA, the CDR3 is TGCGCCAGCAGCTTGACAGGAAGCAATCAGCCCCAGCATTTT. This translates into CASSLTGSNQPQHF.

The CDR3: CASYSLAVSTGELFF. The DNA for the CDR3 is TGTGCCAGCTACTCCCTCGCCGTGAGCACCGGGGAGCTGTTTTTT. The chain combines TRBV6-5 with TRBJ2-2, with D uncertain. The CDR3 loop spans 15 amino acids. The V gene lost 8 bases and the J gene lost 4 bases, with 17 bases spanning the gap. Germline CDR1 is MNHEY and CDR2 is SVGAGI.

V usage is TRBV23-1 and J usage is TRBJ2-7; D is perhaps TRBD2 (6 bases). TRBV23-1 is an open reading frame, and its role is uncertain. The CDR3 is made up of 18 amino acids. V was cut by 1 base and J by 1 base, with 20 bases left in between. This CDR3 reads CASSQLISEGTFSYEQYF. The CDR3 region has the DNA TGCGCCAGCAGTCAATTAATCTCAGAGGGGACTTTTTCCTACGAGCAGTACTTC.

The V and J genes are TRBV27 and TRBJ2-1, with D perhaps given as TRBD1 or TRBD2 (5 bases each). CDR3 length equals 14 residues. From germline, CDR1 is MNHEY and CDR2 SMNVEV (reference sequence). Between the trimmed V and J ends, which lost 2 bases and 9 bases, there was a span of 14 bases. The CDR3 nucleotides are TGTGCCAGCAGTTTACGCGATAGAGGGACTGAGCAGTTCTTC. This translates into CASSLRDRGTEQFF.

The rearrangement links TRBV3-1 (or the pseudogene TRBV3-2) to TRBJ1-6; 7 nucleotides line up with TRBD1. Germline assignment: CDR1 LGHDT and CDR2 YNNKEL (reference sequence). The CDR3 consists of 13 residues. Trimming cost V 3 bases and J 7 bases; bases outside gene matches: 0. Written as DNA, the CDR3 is TGTGCCAGCAGCCAGACAGGGAATTCACCCCTCCACTTT. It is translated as CASSQTGNSPLHF.

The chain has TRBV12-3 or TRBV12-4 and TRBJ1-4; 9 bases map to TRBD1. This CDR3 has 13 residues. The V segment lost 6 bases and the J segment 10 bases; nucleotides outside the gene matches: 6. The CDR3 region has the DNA TGTGCCAGCAGCCGCGGACAGGGGCTAAAACTGTTTTTT. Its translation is CASSRGQGLKLFF.

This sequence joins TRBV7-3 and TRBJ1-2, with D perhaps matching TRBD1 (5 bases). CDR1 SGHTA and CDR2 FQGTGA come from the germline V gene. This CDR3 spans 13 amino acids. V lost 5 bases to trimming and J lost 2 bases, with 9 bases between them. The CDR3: CASSQDSNYGYTF. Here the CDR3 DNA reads TGTGCCAGCAGCCAAGACAGCAACTATGGCTACACCTTC. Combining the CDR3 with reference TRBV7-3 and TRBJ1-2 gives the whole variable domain GAGVSQTPSNKVTEKGKYVELRCDPISGHTALYWYRQSLGQGPEFLIYFQGTGAADDSGLPNDRFFAVRPEGSVSTLKIQRTERGDSAVYLCASSQDSNYGYTFGSGTRLTVV.

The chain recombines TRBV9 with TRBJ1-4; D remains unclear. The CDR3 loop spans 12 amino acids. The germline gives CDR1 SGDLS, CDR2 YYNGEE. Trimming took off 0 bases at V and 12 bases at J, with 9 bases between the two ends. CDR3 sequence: CASSVGEGELFF. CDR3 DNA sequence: TGTGCCAGCAGCGTAGGGGAGGGTGAACTGTTTTTT. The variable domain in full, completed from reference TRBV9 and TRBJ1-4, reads DSGVTQTPKHLITATGQRVTLRCSPRSGDLSVYWYQQSLDQGLQFLIQYYNGEERAKGNILERFSAQQFPDLHSELNLSSLELGDSALYFCASSVGEGELFFGSGTQLSVL.

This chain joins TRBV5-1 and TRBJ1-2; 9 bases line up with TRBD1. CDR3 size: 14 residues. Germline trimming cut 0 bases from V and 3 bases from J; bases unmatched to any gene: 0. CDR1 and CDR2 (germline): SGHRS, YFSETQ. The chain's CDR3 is CASSLGTGDYGYTF. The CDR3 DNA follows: TGCGCCAGCAGCTTGGGGACAGGGGACTATGGCTACACCTTC. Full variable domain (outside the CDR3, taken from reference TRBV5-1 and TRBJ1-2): KAGVTQTPRYLIKTRGQQVTLSCSPISGHRSVSWYQQTPGQGLQFLFEYFSETQRNKGNFPGRFSGRQFSNSRSEMNVSTLELGDSALYLCASSLGTGDYGYTFGSGTRLTVV.

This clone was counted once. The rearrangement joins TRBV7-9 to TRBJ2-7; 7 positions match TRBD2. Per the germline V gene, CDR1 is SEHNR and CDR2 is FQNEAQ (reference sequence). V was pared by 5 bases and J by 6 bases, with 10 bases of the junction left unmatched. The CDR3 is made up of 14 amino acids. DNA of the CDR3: TGTGCCAGCAGCGCCTTGGTGACGGGGGGCGAGCAGTACTTC. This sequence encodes CASSALVTGGEQYF.

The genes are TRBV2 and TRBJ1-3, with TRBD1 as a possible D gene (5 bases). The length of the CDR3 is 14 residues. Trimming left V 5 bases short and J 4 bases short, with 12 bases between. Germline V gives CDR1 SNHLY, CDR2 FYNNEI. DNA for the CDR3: TGTGCCAGCAGTTTGGGGGGACGCGGAAACACCATATATTTT. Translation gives CASSLGGRGNTIYF. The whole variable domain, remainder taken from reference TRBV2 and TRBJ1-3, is EPEVTQTPSHQVTQMGQEVILRCVPISNHLYFYWYRQILGQKVEFLVSFYNNEISEKSEIFDDQFSVERPDGSNFTLKIRSTKLEDSAMYFCASSLGGRGNTIYFGEGSWLTVV.

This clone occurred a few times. CDR3 coding DNA: TGTGCCAGCAGTTTGACGAACACTGAAGCTTTCTTT. It translates to CASSLTNTEAFF. The rearrangement uses TRBV28 and TRBJ1-1; no clear D gene. The germline CDR1 and CDR2 sequences are MDHEN and SYDVKM. CDR3 length: 12 residues. Between the trimmed V and J ends, which lost 3 bases and 1 base, there was a span of 3 bases.

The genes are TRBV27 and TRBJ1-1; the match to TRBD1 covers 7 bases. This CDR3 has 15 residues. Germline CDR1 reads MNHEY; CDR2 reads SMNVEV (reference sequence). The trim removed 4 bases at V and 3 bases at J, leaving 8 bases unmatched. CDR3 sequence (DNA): TGTGCCAGCAGTTCAATACAGGGGCAGGACACTGAAGCTTTCTTT. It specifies CASSSIQGQDTEAFF.